This TCR beta chain appears in the sequencing data of a study of T cell responses to AZD1222 COVID-19 vaccine. Whole-study results and caveats: Only after the peak T cell response were repertoires sampled. Of the AZD1222 recipients, only 5 to 7 were seropositive at baseline.

TCRdb's copy holds only in-frame clones and misses some; the assay was immunoSEQ multiplex PCR. This table holds about 140,000 clones, 91% found once. Per the germline V gene, CDR1 is MGHRA and CDR2 is YSYEKL. V shed 0 bases, J shed 4 bases, and the junction held 12 bases outside the gene matches. This CDR3 is 18 amino acids long. Worth noting for this clone: What it binds is not known.

The clonotype was recovered from an adult who received the MenACWY meningococcal vaccine as a control. The chain uses TRBV4-1 and TRBJ1-2; 9 bases align to TRBD1. The material sequenced was peripheral blood, taken 28 days after the second dose of the MenACWY control vaccine. CDR3 sequence (DNA): TGCGCCAGCAGCCAAGATCCCGGACAGGGGATTTCTTTCTATGGCTACACCTTC. Translated: CASSQDPGQGISFYGYTF.